Below are 31 T cell receptor beta chains sequenced from a single sample in a study of OX40 agonist ivuxolimab in advanced cancers. Sequencing used immunoSEQ multiplex PCR; TCRdb keeps in-frame clones, though not all of them. The sample lists 100,000 or so clones, 85% to 90% occurring once. Sample: CD4+ or CD8+ T cells sorted from blood, taken in a trial of the OX40 agonist ivuxolimab. The receptors come from an adult with an advanced solid tumor such as melanoma, head and neck, liver or kidney cancer.

V is TRBV11-3 and J is TRBJ1-2; D unclear. This CDR3 contains 13 residues. V was trimmed by 5 bases and J by 8 bases, leaving 15 bases between them. Germline CDR1 and CDR2: SGHNT and YENEEA. The CDR3 loop is CASSPGRKGGYTF. The CDR3 DNA is TGTGCCAGCAGCCCCGGTCGGAAGGGAGGCTACACCTTC.

In regard to this clone: A read error may account for a junction end that differs from germline. V usage is TRBV7-7 and J usage is TRBJ2-2; 7 bases match TRBD1. Germline loops: CDR1 SSHAT, CDR2 FNYEAQ (reference sequence). The CDR3 has 15 amino acids. As DNA, the CDR3 is TGTGCTAGCAGCTTAGTCGCGACAGGGACCGGGGAGCTGTTTTTT. This codes for CASSLVATGTGELFF.

V gene TRBV9 combines with J gene TRBJ2-1; either TRBD1 or TRBD2 may supply D (5 bases each). The CDR3 contains 15 residues. Trimming took 2 bases from V and 6 from J, leaving 15 bases between them. Germline CDR1 and CDR2: SGDLS and YYNGEE. CDR3 nucleotide sequence: TGTGCCAGCAGCGTGGGGGTGGACACGATCAATGAGCAGTTCTTC. Its protein product is CASSVGVDTINEQFF.

The chain couples TRBV30 to TRBJ2-7, with 9 bases matching TRBD1. Trimming removed 3 bases from V and 2 bases from J; junction bases left unmatched: 14. CDR1 and CDR2 from the germline V gene are GTSNPN and SVGIG (reference sequence). This CDR3 spans 17 amino acids. CDR3 amino acids: CAWRPRTGAKHTYEQYF. DNA of the CDR3: TGTGCCTGGAGACCCCGGACAGGGGCGAAACACACCTACGAGCAGTACTTC.

The chain has TRBV19 and TRBJ2-1; D possibly corresponds to TRBD2 (5 bases). The V end was cut by 2 bases, the J end by 0 bases, with 14 bases between. This CDR3 has 17 amino acids. From germline, CDR1 is LNHDA and CDR2 SQIVND (reference sequence). The CDR3 spells CASSIREGYDSYNEQFF. CDR3 bases: TGTGCCAGTAGTATAAGAGAGGGATACGACTCCTACAATGAGCAGTTCTTC.

The J gene is TRBJ2-7, the V gene TRBV11-2; D unclear. Germline assignment: CDR1 SGHAT and CDR2 FQNNGV. The CDR3 has 12 residues. The V end lost 4 bases, the J end lost 1 base, and 5 bases lay between the germline ends. CDR3 sequence (DNA): TGTGCCAGCAGCTCCTCTTCCTACGAGCAGTACTTC. It encodes CASSSSSYEQYF. Looking up the rest from reference TRBV11-2 and TRBJ2-7 gives the full variable domain: EAGVAQSPRYKIIEKRQSVAFWCNPISGHATLYWYQQILGQGPKLLIQFQNNGVVDDSQLPKDRFSAERLKGVDSTLKIQPAKLEDSAVYLCASSSSSYEQYFGPGTRLTVT.

This clone has more than one count but fewer than ten. The CDR3 region is CASSVGTVRMNTEAFF. DNA of the CDR3: TGCGCCAGCAGCGTGGGGACAGTGCGCATGAACACTGAAGCTTTCTTT. The chain joins TRBV5-1 to TRBJ1-1; 7 positions match TRBD1. V dropped 4 bases and J dropped 0; count of bases not matched to a gene: 9. The CDR3 is 16 residues long. CDR1 and CDR2 from the germline V gene are SGHRS and YFSETQ.

The chain recombines TRBV6-5 with TRBJ2-4; D not certain. Trimming cost V 8 bases and J 7 bases, with 15 bases left between them. The CDR3 sequence is 13 residues long. Germline CDR1 MNHEY, CDR2 SVGAGI. CDR3 in DNA: TGTGCCAGCTCCGTCGATGGCAGGAACATTCAGTACTTC. Translating gives CASSVDGRNIQYF.

The rearrangement joins TRBV6-5 to TRBJ1-2; 7 bases agree with TRBD1. Germline trimming cut 2 bases from V and 3 bases from J; bases unmatched to any gene: 6. CDR3 length equals 15 residues. CDR1 is MNHEY, CDR2 SVGAGI, per germline. The CDR3 DNA sequence: TGTGCCAGCAGTTACCGGGACAGTTTTGACTATGGCTACACCTTC. Amino acids: CASSYRDSFDYGYTF.

This clone appeared a single time. This rearrangement joins TRBV9 to TRBJ2-2; TRBD1 or TRBD2 may be the D gene (5 bases each). Trimming shortened V by 0 bases and J by 5 bases, and 17 bases separated the two germline ends. Looked up from germline, CDR1 is SGDLS and CDR2 is YYNGEE. This CDR3 has 17 amino acids. CDR3 coding DNA: TGTGCCAGCAGCGTAGGGAGTTCGGGGCTGACTACCGGGGAGCTGTTTTTT. It specifies CASSVGSSGLTTGELFF.

V is TRBV5-1 and J is TRBJ2-3; D not resolved. CDR1 is SGHRS and CDR2 is YFSETQ in the germline V gene. Trimming shortened V by 1 base and J by 2 bases, and 2 bases separated the two germline ends. This CDR3 spans 12 amino acids. Here the CDR3 DNA reads TGCGCCAGCAGCTTGTACACAGATACGCAGTATTTT. Its protein is CASSLYTDTQYF.

The rearrangement uses TRBV5-6 and TRBJ1-4, with 8 bases aligning to TRBD1. The germline gives CDR1 SGHDT, CDR2 YYEEEE. The CDR3 is 15 amino acids. Trimming cost V 4 bases and J 7 bases; bases outside gene matches: 9. The CDR3 DNA sequence: TGTGCCAGCAGCCCCTCAGGGGGCGCGAGTGAAAAACTGTTTTTT. The encoded protein is CASSPSGGASEKLFF.

The chain employs TRBV27 and TRBJ2-2, with 9 bases aligning to TRBD1. The V segment lost 7 bases and the J segment 2 bases; nucleotides outside the gene matches: 11. The CDR3 length is 17 residues. The germline V gene has CDR1 MNHEY and CDR2 SMNVEV (reference sequence). CDR3 sequence: CASTNRPGQGNTGELFF. CDR3 in DNA: TGTGCCAGCACCAACCGTCCGGGACAGGGAAACACCGGGGAGCTGTTTTTT.

The rearrangement joins TRBV29-1 to TRBJ1-2, with TRBD1 matching over 8 bases. Looked up from germline, CDR1 is SQVTM and CDR2 is ANQGSEA. This CDR3 is built from 13 residues. The V segment lost 3 bases and the J segment 7 bases; nucleotides outside the gene matches: 7. DNA for the CDR3: TGCAGCGTTGACCCACAGGGGGGAAGTGGCTACACCTTC. It encodes CSVDPQGGSGYTF.

The CDR3 is CASSLEGVDTQYF. CDR3 DNA sequence: TGTGCCAGCAGCCTCGAGGGGGTGGATACGCAGTATTTT. This chain links TRBV6-6 with TRBJ2-3; the D gene is possibly TRBD1 (6 bases). This CDR3 is 13 amino acids long. Germline lookup yields CDR1 MNHNY and CDR2 SVGAGI (reference sequence). V lost 6 bases and J lost 6, with 13 bases in between.

This chain links TRBV6-6 with TRBJ1-2, with D uncertain. Trimming removed 8 bases from V and 1 base from J, with 17 bases in between. Germline V gives CDR1 MNHNY, CDR2 SVGAGI (reference sequence). CDR3 length: 15 residues. The CDR3 region has the DNA TGTGCCAGCGAACCATGGGTAGGCAGTAACTATGGCTACACCTTC. This gives the protein CASEPWVGSNYGYTF.

The genes are TRBV19 and TRBJ2-1; D not certain. Trimming cost V 3 bases and J 15 bases, with 12 bases left between them. The CDR3 length is 11 residues. In germline, CDR1 is LNHDA, CDR2 SQIVND (reference sequence). This CDR3 is CASSINGPLFF. The CDR3 DNA reads as TGTGCCAGTAGTATCAATGGGCCACTGTTCTTC.

V and J are TRBV9 and TRBJ1-3; D gene ambiguous. This CDR3 contains 15 residues. The germline V gene encodes CDR1 SGDLS and CDR2 YYNGEE. Trimming removed 0 bases from V and 0 bases from J, with 7 bases in between. CDR3 in DNA: TGTGCCAGCAGCGTAGATGGGGTCTCTGGAAACACCATATATTTT. Its protein is CASSVDGVSGNTIYF.

The J gene is TRBJ1-2, the V gene TRBV7-8; D perhaps matches TRBD1 (5 bases). CDR3 length equals 13 residues. V was shortened by 1 base and J by 4 bases, with 7 bases between the two germline ends. In germline, CDR1 is SGHVS, CDR2 FQNEAQ. The CDR3 bases are TGTGCCAGCAGCTTAGGAGGGACCTATGGCTACACCTTC. Translated: CASSLGGTYGYTF.

The chain carries TRBV29-1 and TRBJ2-5, with a possible D match to TRBD1 (6 bases). CDR1 and CDR2 (germline): SQVTM, ANQGSEA. V gave up 7 bases and J gave up 0 bases, with 15 bases separating them. The CDR3 is 14 amino acids. The CDR3 DNA reads TGCAGCGGACGGACAGAACCGTACCAAGAGACCCAGTACTTC. It translates to CSGRTEPYQETQYF.

V usage is TRBV30 and J usage is TRBJ2-7, with D possibly matching TRBD1 (6 bases). There are 13 residues in the CDR3. Germline CDR1 is GTSNPN and CDR2 is SVGIG (reference sequence). V was trimmed by 7 bases and J by 3 bases, leaving 16 bases between them. This chain's CDR3 is CASSQGLFYEQYF. CDR3 in DNA: TGTGCCTCCTCCCAGGGGCTTTTCTACGAGCAGTACTTC.

This chain links TRBV6-6 with TRBJ1-6, with D unclear. The CDR3 is 16 residues long. The V end was cut by 4 bases, the J end by 0 bases, with 10 bases between. Germline V gene sequence: CDR1 MNHNY, CDR2 SVGAGI (reference sequence). CDR3 sequence reads: CASSSPVSSYNSPLHF. CDR3 DNA: TGTGCCAGCAGTTCCCCAGTGAGCTCCTATAATTCACCCCTCCACTTT.

Regarding this clone: The sample contains more than one DNA sequence encoding this CDR3. The chain combines TRBV5-6 with TRBJ1-1; D is uncertain. This CDR3 has 14 amino acids. Trimming stripped 0 bases from V and 1 base from J, with 7 bases between. Germline assignment: CDR1 SGHDT and CDR2 YYEEEE. The chain's CDR3 is CASSLGQKNTEAFF. DNA of the CDR3: TGTGCCAGCAGCTTGGGGCAGAAGAACACTGAAGCTTTCTTT.

V is TRBV6-6 and J is TRBJ2-5, with 7 bases identical to TRBD1. Germline V gene data show CDR1 as MNHNY and CDR2 as SVGAGI (reference sequence). J was trimmed by 3 bases and V by 2 bases; bases with no gene match: 3. This CDR3 is built from 14 residues. DNA of the CDR3: TGTGCCAGCAGTTACGTAACAGGGGAAGAGACCCAGTACTTC. This codes for CASSYVTGEETQYF.

This CDR3 reads CASSANRVNTGELFF. The CDR3 nucleotides are TGTGCCAGTAGTGCGAACAGGGTCAACACCGGGGAGCTGTTTTTT. V is TRBV19 and J is TRBJ2-2, with TRBD1 as a possible D gene (6 bases). Germline CDR1 LNHDA, CDR2 SQIVND (reference sequence). This CDR3 spans 15 amino acids. V lost 5 bases, J lost 2 bases, and 12 bases lay in between.

The chain carries TRBV6-5 and TRBJ2-1, with a tentative D call TRBD1 (6 bases). Germline CDR1 reads MNHEY; CDR2 reads SVGAGI. The V and J ends lost 0 bases and 7 bases respectively, with 16 bases between them. The CDR3 runs to 16 residues. CDR3 sequence reads: CASSYSNTATGNEQFF. In DNA, the CDR3 is TGTGCCAGCAGTTACTCGAATACAGCGACAGGTAATGAGCAGTTCTTC.

This clone was detected only once. The CDR3 nucleotides read TGCGCCAGCAGCCTACTCGGGACAAACCTTGGCTACACCTTC. Residues: CASSLLGTNLGYTF. The chain recombines TRBV4-1 with TRBJ1-2; D is possibly TRBD1 (6 bases). V was pared by 4 bases and J by 7 bases, with 16 bases between. The CDR3 is 14 amino acids. Germline V lookup: CDR1 MGHRA, CDR2 YSYEKL.

The rearrangement joins TRBV27 to TRBJ2-1; unclear D gene. V lost 7 bases, J lost 6 bases, and 7 bases lay in between. CDR1 and CDR2 (germline): MNHEY, SMNVEV (reference sequence). The CDR3 runs 11 residues. The CDR3 loop is CASTRFNEQFF. The CDR3 nucleotides are TGTGCCAGCACGCGGTTCAATGAGCAGTTCTTC.

The chain uses TRBV5-8 and TRBJ2-1, with 8 nucleotides matching TRBD1. Unmatched junction bases numbered 7, after V lost 2 bases and J lost 0 bases. CDR3 length: 17 residues. Germline CDR1 SGHTS, CDR2 YDEGEE. CDR3 sequence: CASSFRTGSLSYNEQFF. In DNA form, the CDR3 reads TGTGCCAGCAGCTTTCGGACAGGGAGCCTCTCCTACAATGAGCAGTTCTTC.

This chain links TRBV5-6 with TRBJ2-3; TRBD2 matches at 10 bases. Germline trimming cut 4 bases from V and 4 bases from J; bases unmatched to any gene: 9. CDR1 is SGHDT, CDR2 YYEEEE, per germline. The CDR3 has 16 amino acids. CDR3: CASSLRTSGWADTQYF. The CDR3 DNA reads as TGTGCCAGCAGCCTCCGGACTAGCGGATGGGCAGATACGCAGTATTTT.

This sequence joins TRBV10-1 and TRBJ1-1; D call uncertain. The ends were cut back, 2 bases at V and 6 bases at J, with 16 bases in the middle. CDR3 length: 15 amino acids. Germline CDR1 reads WNHNN; CDR2 reads SYGVQD (reference sequence). In DNA, the CDR3 is TGCGCCAGCAGTGAGGGTAGGTTCCGGGCGGCTGAAGCTTTCTTT. It codes for CASSEGRFRAAEAFF.